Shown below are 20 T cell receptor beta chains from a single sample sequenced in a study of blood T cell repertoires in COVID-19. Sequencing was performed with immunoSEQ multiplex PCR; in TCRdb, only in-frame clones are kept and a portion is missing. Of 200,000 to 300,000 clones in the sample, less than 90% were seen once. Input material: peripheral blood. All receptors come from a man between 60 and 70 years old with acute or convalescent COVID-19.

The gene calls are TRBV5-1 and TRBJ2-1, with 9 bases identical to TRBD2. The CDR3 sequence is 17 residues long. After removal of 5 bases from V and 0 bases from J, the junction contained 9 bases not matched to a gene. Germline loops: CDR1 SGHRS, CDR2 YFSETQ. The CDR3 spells CASSPRTSASSYNEQFF. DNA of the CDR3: TGCGCCAGCAGTCCTCGGACTAGCGCGAGCTCCTACAATGAGCAGTTCTTC.

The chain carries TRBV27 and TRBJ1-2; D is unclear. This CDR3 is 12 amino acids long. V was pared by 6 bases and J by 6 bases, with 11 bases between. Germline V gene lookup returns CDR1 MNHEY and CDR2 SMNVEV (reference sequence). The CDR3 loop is CASSPGLHGYTF. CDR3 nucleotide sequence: TGTGCCAGCAGCCCAGGACTCCATGGCTACACCTTC.

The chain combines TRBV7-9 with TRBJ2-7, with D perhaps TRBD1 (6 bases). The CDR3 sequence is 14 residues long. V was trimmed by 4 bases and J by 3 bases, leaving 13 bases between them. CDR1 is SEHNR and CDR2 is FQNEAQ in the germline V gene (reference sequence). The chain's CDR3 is CASSSKDRFYEQYF. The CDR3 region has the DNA TGTGCCAGCAGCTCAAAGGACAGATTCTACGAGCAGTACTTC.

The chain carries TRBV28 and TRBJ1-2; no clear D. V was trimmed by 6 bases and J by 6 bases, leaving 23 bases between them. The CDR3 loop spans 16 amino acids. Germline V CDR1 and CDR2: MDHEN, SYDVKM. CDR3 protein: CASSRGSGSLSDGYTF. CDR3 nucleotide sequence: TGTGCCAGCAGCCGAGGGTCGGGGTCTCTCTCCGATGGCTACACCTTC.

The CDR3 sequence: CASSPLAGASTDTQYF. The CDR3 DNA reads TGTGCCAGCAGCCCGCTAGCGGGGGCCAGCACAGATACGCAGTATTTT. The V call is TRBV7-3, the J call TRBJ2-3; TRBD2 matches 10 bases. The J segment lost 0 bases and the V segment lost 5 bases, leaving 5 bases of the junction unmatched. Per the germline V gene, CDR1 is SGHTA and CDR2 is FQGTGA. This CDR3 has 16 amino acids.

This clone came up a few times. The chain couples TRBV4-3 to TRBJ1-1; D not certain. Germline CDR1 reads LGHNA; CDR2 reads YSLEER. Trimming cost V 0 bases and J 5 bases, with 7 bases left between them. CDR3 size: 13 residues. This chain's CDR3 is CASSQDGRTEAFF. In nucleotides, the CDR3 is TGCGCCAGCAGCCAAGATGGTCGGACTGAAGCTTTCTTT.

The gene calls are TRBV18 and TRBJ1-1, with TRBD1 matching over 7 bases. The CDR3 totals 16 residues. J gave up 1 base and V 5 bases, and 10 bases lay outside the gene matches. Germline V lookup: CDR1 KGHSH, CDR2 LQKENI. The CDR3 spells CASSTSDRVGNTEAFF. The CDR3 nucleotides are TGTGCCAGCTCAACATCCGACAGGGTTGGGAACACTGAAGCTTTCTTT.

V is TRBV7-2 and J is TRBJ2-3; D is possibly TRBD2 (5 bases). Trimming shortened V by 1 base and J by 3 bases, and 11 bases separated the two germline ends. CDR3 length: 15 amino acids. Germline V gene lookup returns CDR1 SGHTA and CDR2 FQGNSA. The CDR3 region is CASSLVASGTDTQYF. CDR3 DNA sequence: TGTGCCAGCAGCTTAGTAGCGTCTGGAACAGATACGCAGTATTTT.

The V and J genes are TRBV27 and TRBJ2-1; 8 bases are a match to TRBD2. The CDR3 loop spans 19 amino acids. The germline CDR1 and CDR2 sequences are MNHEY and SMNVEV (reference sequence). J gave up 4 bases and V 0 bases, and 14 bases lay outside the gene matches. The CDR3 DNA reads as TGTGCCAGCAGTTTATCGATCCCTGTTCACGGGGGGGGTTACAATGAGCAGTTCTTC. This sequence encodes CASSLSIPVHGGGYNEQFF.

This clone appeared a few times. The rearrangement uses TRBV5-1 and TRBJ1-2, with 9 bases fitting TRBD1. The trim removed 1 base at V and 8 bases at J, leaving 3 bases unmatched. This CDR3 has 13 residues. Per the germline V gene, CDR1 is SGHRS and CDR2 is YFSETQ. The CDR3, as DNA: TGCGCCAGCAGCTTGAACAGGGGGCTCGGCTACACCTTC. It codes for CASSLNRGLGYTF.

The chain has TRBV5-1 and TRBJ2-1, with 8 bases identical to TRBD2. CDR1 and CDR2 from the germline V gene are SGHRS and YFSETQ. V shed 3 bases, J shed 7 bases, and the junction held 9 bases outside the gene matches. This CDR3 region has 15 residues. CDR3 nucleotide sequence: TGCGCCAGCAGCTGGGCTAGCGGGTCCCTTAATGAGCAGTTCTTC. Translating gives CASSWASGSLNEQFF. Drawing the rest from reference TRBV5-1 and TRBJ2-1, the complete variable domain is KAGVTQTPRYLIKTRGQQVTLSCSPISGHRSVSWYQQTPGQGLQFLFEYFSETQRNKGNFPGRFSGRQFSNSRSEMNVSTLELGDSALYLCASSWASGSLNEQFFGPGTRLTVL.

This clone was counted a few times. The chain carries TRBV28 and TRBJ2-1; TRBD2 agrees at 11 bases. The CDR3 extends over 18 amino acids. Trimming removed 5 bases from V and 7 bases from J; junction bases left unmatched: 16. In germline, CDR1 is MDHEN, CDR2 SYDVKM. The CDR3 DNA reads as TGTGCCAGCAGTGGGGGGGCCTTAGCGGGAGGGCCTAAGAATGAGCAGTTCTTC. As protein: CASSGGALAGGPKNEQFF.

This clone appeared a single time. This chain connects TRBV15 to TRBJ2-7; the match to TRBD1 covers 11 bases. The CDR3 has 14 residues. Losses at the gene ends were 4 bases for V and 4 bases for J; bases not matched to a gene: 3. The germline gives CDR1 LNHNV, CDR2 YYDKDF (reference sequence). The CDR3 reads CATSIGTGGYEQYF. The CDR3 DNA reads TGTGCCACCAGCATCGGGACAGGGGGTTACGAGCAGTACTTC.

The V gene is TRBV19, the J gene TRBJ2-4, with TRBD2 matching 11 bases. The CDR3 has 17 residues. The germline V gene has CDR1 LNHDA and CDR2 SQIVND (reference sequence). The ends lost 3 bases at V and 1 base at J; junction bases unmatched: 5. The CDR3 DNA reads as TGTGCCAGTAGTATGTCGGCTAGCGGGAGGGCCAAAAACATTCAGTACTTC. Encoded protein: CASSMSASGRAKNIQYF.

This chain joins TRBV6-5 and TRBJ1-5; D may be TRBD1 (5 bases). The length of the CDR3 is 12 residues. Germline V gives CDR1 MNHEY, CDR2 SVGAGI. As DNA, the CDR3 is TGTGCGACGGGGGAGTACAGGCAGCCCCAGCATTTT. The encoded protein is CATGEYRQPQHF.

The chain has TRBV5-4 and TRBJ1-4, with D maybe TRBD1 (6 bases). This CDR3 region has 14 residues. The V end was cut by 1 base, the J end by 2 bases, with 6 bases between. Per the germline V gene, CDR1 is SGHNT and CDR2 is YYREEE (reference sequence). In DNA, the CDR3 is TGTGCCAGCAGCTTGCAGGGGACTAATGAAAAACTGTTTTTT. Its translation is CASSLQGTNEKLFF.

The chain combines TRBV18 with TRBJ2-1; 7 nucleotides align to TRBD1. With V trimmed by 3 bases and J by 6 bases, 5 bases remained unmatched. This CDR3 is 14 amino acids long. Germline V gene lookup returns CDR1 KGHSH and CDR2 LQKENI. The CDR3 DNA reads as TGTGCCAGCTCACCGGGTTCAGGGGGCAATGAGCAGTTCTTC. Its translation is CASSPGSGGNEQFF. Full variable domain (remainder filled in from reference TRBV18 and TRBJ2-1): NAGVMQNPRHLVRRRGQEARLRCSPMKGHSHVYWYRQLPEEGLKFMVYLQKENIIDESGMPKERFSAEFPKEGPSILRIQQVVRGDSAAYFCASSPGSGGNEQFFGPGTRLTVL.

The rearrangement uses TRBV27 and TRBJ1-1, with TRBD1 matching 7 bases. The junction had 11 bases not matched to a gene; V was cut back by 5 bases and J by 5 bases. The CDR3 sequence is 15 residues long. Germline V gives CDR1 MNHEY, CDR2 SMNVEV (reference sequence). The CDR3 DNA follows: TGTGCCAGCAGTGCCGCGGGACAGCCTAGGACTGAAGCTTTCTTT. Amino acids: CASSAAGQPRTEAFF.

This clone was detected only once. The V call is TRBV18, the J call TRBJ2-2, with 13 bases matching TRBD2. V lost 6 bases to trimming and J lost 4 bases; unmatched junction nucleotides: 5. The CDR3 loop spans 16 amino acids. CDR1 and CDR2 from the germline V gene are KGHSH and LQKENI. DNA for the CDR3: TGTGCCAGCTCCCGAAGGACTAGCGGGGGCACCGGGGAGCTGTTTTTT. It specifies CASSRRTSGGTGELFF.

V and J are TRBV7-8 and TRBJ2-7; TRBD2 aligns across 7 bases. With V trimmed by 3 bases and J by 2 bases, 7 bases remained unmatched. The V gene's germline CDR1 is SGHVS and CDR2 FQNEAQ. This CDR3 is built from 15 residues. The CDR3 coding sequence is TGTGCCAGCAGCTTTTATCTCGCGGGGGCCTACGAGCAGTACTTC. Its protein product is CASSFYLAGAYEQYF.